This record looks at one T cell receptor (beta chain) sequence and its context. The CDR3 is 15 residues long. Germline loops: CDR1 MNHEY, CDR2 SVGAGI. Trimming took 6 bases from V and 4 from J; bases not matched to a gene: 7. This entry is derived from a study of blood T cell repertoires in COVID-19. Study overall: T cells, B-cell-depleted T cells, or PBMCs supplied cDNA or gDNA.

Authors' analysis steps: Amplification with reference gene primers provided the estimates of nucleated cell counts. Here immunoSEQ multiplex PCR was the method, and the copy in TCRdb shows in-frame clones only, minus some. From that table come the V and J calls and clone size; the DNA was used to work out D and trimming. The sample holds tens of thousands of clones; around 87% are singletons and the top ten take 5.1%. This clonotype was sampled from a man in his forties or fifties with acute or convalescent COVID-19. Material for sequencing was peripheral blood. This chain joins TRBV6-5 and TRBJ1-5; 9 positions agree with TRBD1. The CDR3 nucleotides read TGTGCCAGCAGCCGGACAGGGGCCGAAAATCAGCCCCAGCATTTT. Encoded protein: CASSRTGAENQPQHF.